This passage covers 23 T cell receptor beta chains from one sample sequenced in a study of shared clonotypes between healthy human individuals. Only in-frame clones appear in the TCRdb table, and some are missing; sequencing was by immunoSEQ multiplex PCR. The sample includes about 1,500,000 clones, roughly 96% of them seen just once. Source material: naive CD4+ T cells sorted from blood. Subset denoted: CD45RA+ positively selected. Source of these receptors: a man aged 25 to 45 in good health.

This clone appeared a single time. The rearrangement joins TRBV6-1 to TRBJ2-7, with D possibly matching TRBD1 (5 bases). V lost 6 bases, J lost 0 bases, and 9 bases lay in between. In germline, CDR1 is MNHNS, CDR2 SASEGT. This CDR3 is 13 amino acids long. CDR3 protein: CASRMDNSYEQYF. DNA of the CDR3: TGTGCCAGCAGGATGGACAACTCCTACGAGCAGTACTTC.

V is TRBV5-4 and J is TRBJ2-1, with D hard to call. V lost 4 bases to trimming and J lost 8 bases, with 19 bases between them. CDR1 is SGHNT and CDR2 is YYREEE in the germline V gene (reference sequence). The CDR3 is made up of 15 amino acids. In DNA form, the CDR3 reads TGTGCCAGCAGCCCAACTCACGTGGGGTCAGATGAGCAGTTCTTC. It specifies CASSPTHVGSDEQFF.

V gene TRBV9 combines with J gene TRBJ2-7; D might be TRBD2 (5 bases). Trimming cost V 0 bases and J 4 bases, with 14 bases left between them. Germline V lookup: CDR1 SGDLS, CDR2 YYNGEE. CDR3 size: 15 residues. The CDR3 sequence is CASSVGAGVAYEQYF. The CDR3 DNA sequence: TGTGCCAGCAGCGTAGGAGCCGGGGTTGCTTACGAGCAGTACTTC.

V is TRBV6-1 and J is TRBJ2-7; 10 nucleotides line up with TRBD1. The CDR3 runs 15 residues. V was clipped by 4 bases and J by 9 bases; unmatched bases: 12. Germline-derived CDR1 and CDR2 are MNHNS and SASEGT. The CDR3 DNA follows: TGTGCCAGCAGTGGACGGGACAGGGGTTTGAAGGGGCAGTACTTC. It specifies CASSGRDRGLKGQYF.

The chain has TRBV7-9 and TRBJ1-3; unclear D gene. The germline gives CDR1 SEHNR, CDR2 FQNEAQ (reference sequence). This CDR3 has 14 residues. The germline V and J ends were trimmed by 6 bases and 7 bases, with 16 bases remaining between them. The CDR3 nucleotides read TGTGCCAGCAGTTTTAGTGGGGTGACGAACACCATATATTTT. It specifies CASSFSGVTNTIYF.

This CDR3 reads CASSKEHRGAGYTF. The CDR3 coding sequence is TGTGCCAGCAGCAAAGAGCACAGGGGTGCTGGCTACACCTTC. The chain combines TRBV21-1 with TRBJ1-2; the DNA was not used to check the table's D call, TRBD1. TRBV21-1 is reported as a pseudogene. This CDR3 region has 14 residues.

This chain uses TRBV2 with TRBJ2-3; D remains unclear. CDR1 is SNHLY, CDR2 FYNNEI, per germline. This CDR3 is 16 amino acids long. V lost 4 bases, J lost 1 base, and 15 bases lay in between. The CDR3 loop reads CASSGGSPRGTDTQYF. The CDR3 DNA is TGTGCCAGCAGTGGGGGTAGCCCCAGAGGCACAGATACGCAGTATTTT.

In nucleotides, the CDR3 is TGTGCCAGCACCAGAGGACTAGCGGGAGGCCCCGGGGAGCTGTTTTTT. Encoded protein: CASTRGLAGGPGELFF. The chain is built from TRBV27 and TRBJ2-2, with 14 nucleotides matching TRBD2. CDR3 length equals 16 residues. V shed 7 bases and J 6 bases; nucleotides not matched to a gene: 7. Germline V gives CDR1 MNHEY, CDR2 SMNVEV (reference sequence).

This clone was picked up one time. V and J are TRBV6-1 and TRBJ2-7, with D possibly TRBD2 on 8 matching bases. Germline CDR1 reads MNHNS; CDR2 reads SASEGT. The V end lost 5 bases, the J end lost 4 bases, and 21 bases lay between the germline ends. The CDR3 is 16 amino acids. In DNA form, the CDR3 reads TGTGCCAGCAGTCAAGTCAGGGGGACGGGGGGGTACGAGCAGTACTTC. As protein: CASSQVRGTGGYEQYF.

The chain recombines TRBV7-5 with TRBJ2-7; the tabulated D call, TRBD2, remains unverified against the DNA. TRBV7-5 is assigned pseudogene status. The CDR3 sequence is 13 residues long. CDR3 coding DNA: TGTGTCAGAAGCTTACGGGTGTCTTACGAGCAGTACTTC. Protein: CVRSLRVSYEQYF.

This chain uses TRBV28 with TRBJ2-7; the match to TRBD1 covers 9 bases. The germline V gene encodes CDR1 MDHEN and CDR2 SYDVKM. This CDR3 has 13 amino acids. The J segment lost 4 bases and the V segment lost 4 bases, leaving 2 bases of the junction unmatched. For the CDR3, the DNA is TGTGCCAGCAGTTGGACAGGGGAATACGAGCAGTACTTC. Translation: CASSWTGEYEQYF.

The CDR3 loop reads CASSVERGAADQETQYF. In DNA, the CDR3 is TGTGCCAGCAGCGTAGAAAGGGGGGCGGCAGACCAAGAGACCCAGTACTTC. The chain employs TRBV9 and TRBJ2-5; either TRBD1 or TRBD2 may fit D (6 bases each). Looked up from germline, CDR1 is SGDLS and CDR2 is YYNGEE. This CDR3 region has 17 residues. Trimming removed 0 bases at V and 0 bases at J, with 15 bases between.

Concerning this clone: The sample carries other DNA sequences with the same CDR3. V and J are TRBV19 and TRBJ2-5; D is perhaps TRBD2 (5 bases). Trimming left V 3 bases short and J 3 bases short, with 5 bases between. CDR3 size: 12 residues. Germline CDR1 LNHDA, CDR2 SQIVND (reference sequence). CDR3 in DNA: TGTGCCAGTAGTATCGGGGAAGAGACCCAGTACTTC. Amino acid sequence: CASSIGEETQYF.

A remark on this clone: Other DNA sequences in this specimen translate into the identical CDR3. This chain links TRBV4-3 with TRBJ2-7; D ambiguous. The CDR3 is 14 amino acids. The V and J ends lost 0 bases and 2 bases respectively, with 8 bases between them. Germline-derived CDR1 and CDR2 are LGHNA and YSLEER. CDR3 sequence (DNA): TGCGCCAGCAGCCAAGAGGGAAGGGCCTACGAGCAGTACTTC. This sequence encodes CASSQEGRAYEQYF.

This chain uses TRBV9 with TRBJ2-6; 7 positions match TRBD2. This CDR3 has 18 amino acids. The V gene's germline CDR1 is SGDLS and CDR2 YYNGEE. J lost 4 bases, V lost 4 bases, and 14 bases had no gene match. CDR3 bases: TGTGCCAGCAGCCCGACCACCTGGGAGGGGACCGGGGCCAACGTCCTGACTTTC. Translating it yields CASSPTTWEGTGANVLTF.

The rearrangement uses TRBV27 and TRBJ2-1; 10 nucleotides agree with TRBD2. The germline V gene encodes CDR1 MNHEY and CDR2 SMNVEV (reference sequence). The CDR3 is 17 amino acids. V gave up 4 bases and J gave up 7 bases; unmatched junction bases: 13. In DNA form, the CDR3 reads TGTGCCAGCAGTTCGTCCTCTCTAGCGGGAGTGGGAAATGAGCAGTTCTTC. Amino acids: CASSSSSLAGVGNEQFF.

The chain recombines TRBV18 with TRBJ1-3; a possible D gene is TRBD1 (5 bases). The V end was cut by 3 bases, the J end by 0 bases, with 18 bases between. The germline V gene encodes CDR1 KGHSH and CDR2 LQKENI. This CDR3 is built from 18 residues. CDR3 nucleotides: TGTGCCAGCTCACCTTTGGAGGGGCGAGCGAGCTCTGGAAACACCATATATTTT. It yields the protein CASSPLEGRASSGNTIYF.

The chain joins TRBV29-1 to TRBJ1-1; TRBD1 matches at 9 bases. V was clipped by 6 bases and J by 2 bases; unmatched bases: 7. The CDR3 runs to 14 residues. CDR1 is SQVTM and CDR2 is ANQGSEA in the germline V gene. The CDR3 protein is CSVGGQGPNTEAFF. Written as DNA, the CDR3 is TGCAGCGTGGGGGGACAGGGACCCAACACTGAAGCTTTCTTT.

V usage is TRBV2 and J usage is TRBJ2-5; 12 positions agree with TRBD2. The germline V gene has CDR1 SNHLY and CDR2 FYNNEI. V shed 5 bases and J 3 bases; nucleotides not matched to a gene: 4. The CDR3 is made up of 15 amino acids. The CDR3 protein is CASSRRTSGKETQYF. The CDR3 nucleotides are TGTGCCAGCAGTCGGAGGACTAGCGGGAAAGAGACCCAGTACTTC.

A word on this clone: The identical CDR3 is also encoded by other nucleotide sequences in the sample. The chain joins TRBV7-3 to TRBJ2-1; maybe TRBD2 (5 bases). CDR3 length: 11 amino acids. Germline V gene sequence: CDR1 SGHTA, CDR2 FQGTGA. V lost 4 bases and J 7 bases, leaving 5 bases between the germline ends. The CDR3: CASSSGNEQFF. The CDR3, as DNA: TGTGCCAGCAGCTCGGGGAATGAGCAGTTCTTC.

The V and J genes are TRBV9 and TRBJ2-1; possibly TRBD2 for D (6 bases). In germline, CDR1 is SGDLS, CDR2 YYNGEE. The length of the CDR3 is 18 residues. Trimming left V 4 bases short and J 5 bases short, with 25 bases between. CDR3 sequence reads: CASSPPWGSGSQDNEQFF. CDR3 nucleotide sequence: TGTGCCAGCAGCCCTCCGTGGGGTTCCGGGAGCCAGGACAATGAGCAGTTCTTC. Full variable domain (outside the CDR3, taken from reference TRBV9 and TRBJ2-1): DSGVTQTPKHLITATGQRVTLRCSPRSGDLSVYWYQQSLDQGLQFLIQYYNGEERAKGNILERFSAQQFPDLHSELNLSSLELGDSALYFCASSPPWGSGSQDNEQFFGPGTRLTVL.

This clone was seen just once. The chain uses TRBV2 and TRBJ2-2; 11 nucleotides agree with TRBD1. J gave up 6 bases and V 8 bases, and 5 bases lay outside the gene matches. CDR1 and CDR2 from the germline V gene are SNHLY and FYNNEI. This CDR3 has 14 residues. Here the CDR3 DNA reads TGTGCCAGCCAACGGACAGGGGGCTCCGGGGAGCTGTTTTTT. This translates into CASQRTGGSGELFF.

The V and J genes are TRBV4-3 and TRBJ2-3; D perhaps matches TRBD2 (5 bases). This CDR3 spans 14 amino acids. The V and J ends lost 4 bases and 1 base respectively, with 9 bases between them. Per the germline V gene, CDR1 is LGHNA and CDR2 is YSLEER. The CDR3 DNA reads as TGCGCCAGCAGCCTCCGAGCGGGCACAGATACGCAGTATTTT. It specifies CASSLRAGTDTQYF.